This TCR beta chain was found in a study of post-analysis software for immune sequencing data. Notes on this clonotype: Its antigen is not known.

Incorporated into the TCR beta cDNA libraries were unique molecular identifiers, which served to reduce PCR and sequencing biases. MiXCR was run by TCRdb on the PCR reads, yielding one entry per CDR3 protein. The sample comprises 650,000 to 850,000 distinct CDR3 sequences, around 53% of which are singletons, and about 4.8% rests with the top ten. The study's findings and limits: Four or five TRBV segments were more frequent in patients than controls; TRBV5-6, TRBV5-1 and TRBV20-1 belonged to this group.

Trimming took 6 bases from V and 0 from J; bases not matched to a gene: 4. There are 15 residues in the CDR3. Germline V gene lookup returns CDR1 SQVTM and CDR2 ANQGSEA. This sequence was found in a girl aged 10 to 17 with multiple sclerosis. This chain links TRBV29-1 with TRBJ2-1, with TRBD2 identical over 11 bases. Sequencing was performed on blood. CDR3 amino acids: CSVTSGVSSYNEQFF. CDR3 nucleotide sequence: TGCAGCGTGACTAGCGGGGTGAGCTCCTACAATGAGCAGTTCTTC.